Presented here are 8 T cell receptor beta chains from one specimen sequenced in a study of blood T cell repertoires in COVID-19. Method: immunoSEQ multiplex PCR; TCRdb's copy keeps in-frame clones and lacks some. Of a few hundred thousand clones listed, more than 75% were seen once; the top ten hold less than 8.5%. Input material: PBMCs or T cells enriched from blood (not recorded which). The origin of the receptors is a woman aged 45-59 years who had been exposed to COVID-19.

This clone has just a few counts. This rearrangement joins TRBV30 to TRBJ1-1, with D tentatively TRBD1 (5 bases). This CDR3 comprises 15 residues. Germline CDR1 reads GTSNPN; CDR2 reads SVGIG (reference sequence). V lost 5 bases, J lost 5 bases, and 21 bases lay in between. The CDR3 DNA reads as TGTGCCTGGGGTAGATGGGGCAGGGAAGGGACTGAAGCTTTCTTT. Amino acid sequence: CAWGRWGREGTEAFF.

The chain combines TRBV9 with TRBJ2-4; TRBD1 matches at 8 bases. Trimming removed 4 bases from V and 6 bases from J; junction bases left unmatched: 6. The CDR3 sequence is 14 residues long. Germline V CDR1 and CDR2: SGDLS, YYNGEE. CDR3 residues: CASSPQGAVNIQYF. The CDR3, as DNA: TGTGCCAGCAGCCCCCAGGGGGCGGTAAACATTCAGTACTTC.

The chain has TRBV5-4 and TRBJ2-7; 8 nucleotides agree with TRBD1. Trimming took 4 bases from V and 5 from J; bases not matched to a gene: 17. CDR1 is SGHNT, CDR2 YYREEE, per germline (reference sequence). This CDR3 comprises 17 residues. For the CDR3, the DNA is TGTGCCAGCAGCATCGACAGACTTGACAGGGGCCGAAACGAGCAGTACTTC. Its protein product is CASSIDRLDRGRNEQYF.

This chain uses TRBV19 with TRBJ2-2, with D possibly matching TRBD2 (5 bases). The CDR3 has 17 residues. The germline V gene encodes CDR1 LNHDA and CDR2 SQIVND (reference sequence). V was shortened by 1 base and J by 3 bases, with 15 bases between the two germline ends. The CDR3 DNA is TGTGCCAGTAGTATAGGAGACGGATTCGGGGACACCGGGGAGCTGTTTTTT. It translates to CASSIGDGFGDTGELFF.

The chain uses TRBV7-9 and TRBJ1-1; 7 bases are shared with TRBD1. The germline V gene encodes CDR1 SEHNR and CDR2 FQNEAQ (reference sequence). CDR3 size: 14 residues. Trimming took 5 bases from V and 1 from J; bases not matched to a gene: 4. For the CDR3, the DNA is TGTGCCAGCAGCAAGACAGGGAAGAACACTGAAGCTTTCTTT. As protein: CASSKTGKNTEAFF. Using reference TRBV7-9 and TRBJ1-1 for the parts outside the CDR3, the full variable domain is DTGVSQNPRHKITKRGQNVTFRCDPISEHNRLYWYRQTLGQGPEFLTYFQNEAQLEKSRLLSDRFSAERPKGSFSTLEIQRTEQGDSAMYLCASSKTGKNTEAFFGQGTRLTVV.

This clone occurred once. The V gene is TRBV5-5, the J gene TRBJ2-3; 8 bases are shared with TRBD1. V was pared by 4 bases and J by 3 bases, with 7 bases of the junction left unmatched. CDR1 and CDR2 (germline): SGHKS, YYEKEE (reference sequence). The CDR3 loop spans 15 amino acids. CDR3 nucleotides: TGTGCCAGCAGCCTCGGAGACAGGGGTACAGATACGCAGTATTTT. Residues: CASSLGDRGTDTQYF. Full variable domain (missing parts from reference TRBV5-5 and TRBJ2-3): DAGVTQSPTHLIKTRGQQVTLRCSPISGHKSVSWYQQVLGQGPQFIFQYYEKEERGRGNFPDRFSARQFPNYSSELNVNALLLGDSALYLCASSLGDRGTDTQYFGPGTRLTVL.

The gene calls are TRBV5-8 and TRBJ1-1; weak D call: TRBD1 (6 bases). The CDR3 is 14 amino acids. V was shortened by 0 bases and J by 5 bases, with 11 bases between the two germline ends. Germline loops: CDR1 SGHTS, CDR2 YDEGEE. The CDR3 nucleotides read TGTGCCAGCAGCTTGGGGGGGCCGGGGACTGAAGCTTTCTTT. Protein: CASSLGGPGTEAFF.

The chain links TRBV6-2 or TRBV6-3 to TRBJ2-3; 9 bases are a match to TRBD1. In germline, CDR1 is MNHEY, CDR2 SVGEGT. V dropped 6 bases and J dropped 6; count of bases not matched to a gene: 4. The CDR3 spans 13 residues. The CDR3 DNA reads as TGTGCCAGCAGCTGGACAGGGGTGGATACGCAGTATTTT. Translating gives CASSWTGVDTQYF.